This T cell receptor (beta chain) was documented in a study of T cell responses to AZD1222 COVID-19 vaccine. Overall study context: Pooled in the analysis were second doses at about 4 or about 12 weeks.

The CDR3 is 16 amino acids. Germline V gene lookup returns CDR1 SGHVT and CDR2 SQSDAQ. V was cut by 2 bases and J by 5 bases, with 16 bases left in between. This clone was detected only once. Its antigen is still unknown. Assay used: immunoSEQ multiplex PCR; TCRdb lists only in-frame clones, some missing. The profile covers about 150,000 clones, with 80% to 90% appearing a single time and 5.1% taken by the ten largest. The study, taken as a whole, reports: Regions left unmutated in variants are reportedly the target of nearly half of spike-specific TCRs. A mostly white British donor set with more females was recruited, and clonal diversity was possibly underestimated. With dominance at 160-218 and 743-854, vaccine-associated CD4 TCRs spanned spike.

The specimen comprised peripheral blood, sampled on day 0 of AZD1222 vaccination. The chain couples TRBV7-4 to TRBJ1-5; D gene ambiguous. The TCR comes from an adult in good health. CDR3 sequence (DNA): TGTGCCAGCAGCTTACGCCCGTCGACACCTGATCAGCCCCAGCATTTT. It translates to CASSLRPSTPDQPQHF. Complete variable domain (other parts from reference TRBV7-4 and TRBJ1-5): GAGVSQSPRYKVAKRGRDVALRCDSISGHVTLYWYRQTLGQGSEVLTYSQSDAQRDKSGRPSGRFSAERPERSVSTLKIQRTEQGDSAVYLCASSLRPSTPDQPQHFGDGTRLSIL.